These 9 T cell receptor beta chains share one sample of origin, sequenced in a study of cytomegalovirus exposure and HLA in healthy donors. Amplification used 60 Vbeta primers and 13 Jbeta primers. Only in-frame clones appear in the TCRdb table, and some are missing; sequencing was by immunoSEQ multiplex PCR. The sample holds 100,000 to 150,000 clones, approximately 80% seen once. Sequenced material: PBMCs. These receptor sequences come from a boy between 2 and 15 years old in good health and CMV-seronegative.

The chain recombines TRBV18 with TRBJ1-4; unclear D gene. Germline V gene lookup returns CDR1 KGHSH and CDR2 LQKENI. CDR3 length equals 15 residues. Trimming took 1 base from V and 10 from J, leaving 16 bases between them. CDR3 amino acids: CASSPHPGEEGKLFF. The CDR3 DNA is TGTGCCAGCTCACCACATCCCGGGGAGGAGGGAAAACTGTTTTTT.

This clone has more than one count but fewer than ten. In DNA form, the CDR3 reads TGTGCCAGTAGTGCAGGGATGCAGGATACGCAGTATTTT. This encodes CASSAGMQDTQYF. The V and J genes are TRBV19 and TRBJ2-3; possible D gene TRBD1, 5 bases. This CDR3 has 13 amino acids. Trimming left V 5 bases short and J 6 bases short, with 12 bases between. The V gene's germline CDR1 is LNHDA and CDR2 SQIVND (reference sequence).

This clone was counted a single time. The chain uses TRBV27 and TRBJ2-4; 9 bases are shared with TRBD1. CDR1 is MNHEY, CDR2 SMNVEV, per germline (reference sequence). The CDR3 loop spans 14 amino acids. After removal of 3 bases from V and 4 bases from J, the junction contained 1 base not matched to a gene. The chain's CDR3 is CASSFGTGKNIQYF. The CDR3 DNA sequence: TGTGCCAGCAGTTTCGGGACAGGGAAAAACATTCAGTACTTC.

The gene calls are TRBV6-6 and TRBJ2-1; tentative D call: TRBD1 (5 bases). This CDR3 has 11 residues. The ends were cut back, 5 bases at V and 10 bases at J, with 9 bases in the middle. CDR1 is MNHNY and CDR2 is SVGAGI in the germline V gene (reference sequence). CDR3 coding DNA: TGTGCCAGCAGTATTGGACACGAGCAGTTCTTC. It translates to CASSIGHEQFF.

This clone was seen a handful of times. The J gene is TRBJ2-1, the V gene TRBV6-4; a weak D match, TRBD2 (6 bases). Germline lookup yields CDR1 MRHNA and CDR2 SNTAGT. V lost 3 bases and J 8 bases, leaving 17 bases between the germline ends. The CDR3 runs to 15 residues. CDR3 residues: CASSERSGTPYEQFF. DNA of the CDR3: TGTGCCAGCAGTGAAAGGTCCGGGACTCCTTATGAGCAGTTCTTC.

The rearrangement joins TRBV10-3 to TRBJ1-6; D unclear. The V end was cut by 7 bases, the J end by 5 bases, with 9 bases between. The CDR3 totals 13 residues. Germline assignment: CDR1 ENHRY and CDR2 SYGVKD. DNA for the CDR3: TGTGCCATCACTCAGTCCGATAATTCACCCCTCCACTTT. Protein: CAITQSDNSPLHF.

The rearrangement links TRBV5-1 to TRBJ2-1; tentatively, D is TRBD2 (7 bases). The CDR3 contains 16 residues. With 5 bases removed from V and 7 bases from J, the gap between germline ends came to 22 bases. Looked up from germline, CDR1 is SGHRS and CDR2 is YFSETQ. CDR3 loop: CASSRGAGLAPNEQFF. CDR3 nucleotide sequence: TGCGCCAGCAGTCGGGGGGCGGGCCTGGCCCCGAATGAGCAGTTCTTC.

The chain carries TRBV7-8 and TRBJ1-1, with 8 bases lining up with TRBD1. Trimming at V came to 5 bases and at J to 4 bases, leaving 6 bases not matched to a gene. The CDR3 contains 14 residues. Germline-derived CDR1 and CDR2 are SGHVS and FQNEAQ. Here the CDR3 DNA reads TGTGCCAGCAGCCCCGGACAGGGCGGCACTGAAGCTTTCTTT. Amino acids: CASSPGQGGTEAFF. The full variable domain, rest sourced from reference TRBV7-8 and TRBJ1-1, is GAGVSQSPRYKVAKRGQDVALRCDPISGHVSLFWYQQALGQGPEFLTYFQNEAQLDKSGLPSDRFFAERPEGSVSTLKIQRTQQEDSAVYLCASSPGQGGTEAFFGQGTRLTVV.

The rearrangement links TRBV30 to TRBJ2-3, with 7 positions matching TRBD2. The CDR3 loop spans 15 amino acids. Trimming removed 2 bases from V and 2 bases from J; junction bases left unmatched: 7. Germline CDR1 is GTSNPN and CDR2 is SVGIG (reference sequence). The CDR3 here is CAWSTGTKYTDTQYF. The DNA of the CDR3 is TGTGCCTGGAGTACCGGGACTAAATACACAGATACGCAGTATTTT.